The rows below give T cell receptor beta chains drawn from one sample of a study of blood T cells in healthy people across ages. Via MiXCR, TCRdb re-called the 5' RACE reads, giving one row per CDR3 protein. The sample gives under 1,000,000 distinct CDR3 sequences, 35% to 60% of which show up once; 15% to 20% is in the top ten. Sequencing used blood. The source of these receptors is a man older than 75 in good health. Both conserved end residues are part of each CDR3. The D gene is left open where the match is weak. Rows give clone size only sometimes, using once, few, many, or a class for an expanded clone.

TRBV4-2	.	14	.	TRBJ2-3	TGTCCCAGCAACTCCAATCTCCAGCAAGATACGCAGTATTTT	CPSNSNLQQDTQYF
TRBV5-1	.	15	TRBD2	TRBJ2-1	TGCGCCAGCAGCCTACTAGCGGGAGAGAGCAATGAGCAGTTCTTC	CASSLLAGESNEQFF
TRBV20-1	.	16	TRBD1	TRBJ2-6	TGCAGTGCTAGTGAGGGGGCGCGTTTTGGGGCCAACGTCCTGACTTTC	CSASEGARFGANVLTF
TRBV7-9	.	19	TRBD2	TRBJ2-5	TGTGCCAGCAGCCCGCGTGGGACTAGCGGGAGGGCGATATACAATGAGCAGTACTTC	CASSPRGTSGRAIYNEQYF
TRBV11-3	.	16	TRBD2	TRBJ2-3	TGTGCCAGCAGCTACGGAGGGCCGGGGGGTACAGATACGCAGTATTTT	CASSYGGPGGTDTQYF
TRBV6-4	.	18	.	TRBJ1-2	TGTGCCAGCAGTGACCGAGAGACCGTACCCCCGACGAACTATGGCTACACCTTC	CASSDRETVPPTNYGYTF
TRBV6-6	.	15	TRBD2	TRBJ2-1	TGTGCCAGCAGTTATAGCGGGGCCGGCTACAATGAGCAGTTCTTC	CASSYSGAGYNEQFF
TRBV5-1	.	13	.	TRBJ2-7	TGCGCCAGCAGCTGGGGGCAGGCCTACGAGCAGTACTTC	CASSWGQAYEQYF
TRBV12-3/TRBV12-4	few	15	TRBD1	TRBJ2-1	TGTGCCAGCAAGTCAGGGGGTACCTCCTACAATGAGCAGTTCTTC	CASKSGGTSYNEQFF
TRBV27	once	14	.	TRBJ2-1	TGTGCCAGCAGCGGACTAACCCGTGTTGGAGAGCGGTTCTTC	CASSGLTRVGERFF
TRBV5-1	.	16	TRBD2	TRBJ2-3	TGCGCCAGCAGCCCAGGGACTACACCTAGCACAGATACGCAGTATTTT	CASSPGTTPSTDTQYF
TRBV15	few	14	.	TRBJ2-5	TGTGCCACCAGCAGAGGTGTGGGCACCGAGACCCAGTACTTC	CATSRGVGTETQYF
TRBV28	many	13	.	TRBJ1-2	TGTGCCAGCAGTTCGACACCACTCTTGGGCTACACCTTC	CASSSTPLLGYTF
TRBV29-1	few	12	.	TRBJ2-7	TGCAGCGGGCGGGGTGCCTCCTACGAGCAGTACTTC	CSGRGASYEQYF
TRBV20-1	.	15	TRBD2	TRBJ2-5	TGCAGTGCTCCATCAAGGTCGACGGGAGGGGAGACCCAGTACTTC	CSAPSRSTGGETQYF
TRBV2	once	14	.	TRBJ1-4	TGTGCCAGCGTGGTGGGACCTCTTTTTGAAAAACTGTTTTTT	CASVVGPLFEKLFF
TRBV7-9	few	12	.	TRBJ1-5	TGTGCCAGCAGCTTAGGGCAGGGGCCCCAGCATTTT	CASSLGQGPQHF
TRBV3-1	.	16	.	TRBJ2-3	TGTGCCAGCAGCCATCGGGGCGGGCCTAGCACAGATACGCAGTATTTT	CASSHRGGPSTDTQYF
TRBV9	.	14	.	TRBJ2-7	TGTGCCAGCGGGGAAGGGGACTCCTACTACGAGCAGTACTTC	CASGEGDSYYEQYF
TRBV5-1	many	15	.	TRBJ2-1	TGCGCCAGCAGCACCCGGGACCCGTCCTACAATGAGCAGTTCTTC	CASSTRDPSYNEQFF
TRBV12-5	.	13	.	TRBJ2-7	TGTGCTAGTGCCTTAGACGGGCCCTACGAGCAGTACTTC	CASALDGPYEQYF
TRBV7-2	few	11	.	TRBJ2-2	TGTGCCAGCAGCCGGGGGTGGGAGCTGTTTTTT	CASSRGWELFF
TRBV7-2	.	16	TRBD2	TRBJ2-2	TGTGCCAGCAGCTTGCGCGGGGGAAGGAACACCGGGGAGCTGTTTTTT	CASSLRGGRNTGELFF
TRBV29-1	few	14	TRBD1	TRBJ1-2	TGCAGCGCCGGGAGGGACAGGGGGCATAATGGCTACACCTTC	CSAGRDRGHNGYTF